The clone carrying this T cell receptor beta chain was detected many times. Its antigen is undetermined. A universal primer site and UMIs were added as TCR cDNA was made by 5'RACE template switching. TCRdb redid the calling of the 5' RACE reads with MiXCR, one entry per CDR3 protein. The sample has about 300,000 distinct CDR3 sequences; less than 9.5% are singletons. CDR1 is SGHRS, CDR2 YFSETQ, per germline. The V and J ends lost 3 bases and 5 bases respectively, with 11 bases between them. This CDR3 contains 13 residues. The data derive from a study of T cells after yellow fever vaccination. The study, taken as a whole, reports: The study found a weaker secondary response that peaked faster, day 5 versus 15. There was a possibility that FACS-sorted repertoires contained abundant clonotypes contaminating from the bulk population.

The specimen was CD4+ T cells sorted from PBMCs, collected 5 days after the yellow fever booster vaccination. The clonotype comes from a man younger than 35 who received the YFV17D yellow fever vaccine. The chain recombines TRBV5-1 with TRBJ2-5; a possible D gene is TRBD2 (6 bases). The CDR3 coding sequence is TGCGCCAGCAGCTGGAGGGGAGCGGAGACCCAGTACTTC. As protein: CASSWRGAETQYF. Supplemented by reference TRBV5-1 and TRBJ2-5, the full variable domain reads KAGVTQTPRYLIKTRGQQVTLSCSPISGHRSVSWYQQTPGQGLQFLFEYFSETQRNKGNFPGRFSGRQFSNSRSEMNVSTLELGDSALYLCASSWRGAETQYFGPGTRLLVL.